This T cell receptor (beta chain) was identified in a study of chemoradiotherapy in HPV16-positive cancers. About the research overall: A couple of HPV16-positive patients' cells yielded candidate HPV-specific clones and common motifs.

Trimming cost V 0 bases and J 8 bases, with 8 bases left between them. CDR1 is LGHNA and CDR2 is YSLEER in the germline V gene. The CDR3 length is 13 residues. As for this clone: Its antigen is still unknown.

Repertoires were generated with immunoSEQ multiplex PCR, while TCRdb's copy carries only in-frame clones and drops some. The data show about 27,000 clones, with about 93% seen just once and more than 15% held by the top ten. Study-wide findings and caveats: The functional HPV-specific definition rests on just a couple of HPV16-positive patients. For HPV16-positive patients, expanding HPV-responsive T cells associated with longer recurrence-free survival. Non-HPV-specific T cells did not expand in tumors during treatment, whereas candidate HPV-specific clones and E7-related motifs did.

Source: blood, taken from a patient who underwent chemoradiotherapy. The source is a human donor with HPV-associated anogenital cancer. V and J are TRBV4-3 and TRBJ2-4; D might be TRBD2 (6 bases). CDR3 amino acids: CASSQERGDIQYF. The CDR3 DNA reads as TGCGCCAGCAGCCAAGAACGCGGGGACATTCAGTACTTC.